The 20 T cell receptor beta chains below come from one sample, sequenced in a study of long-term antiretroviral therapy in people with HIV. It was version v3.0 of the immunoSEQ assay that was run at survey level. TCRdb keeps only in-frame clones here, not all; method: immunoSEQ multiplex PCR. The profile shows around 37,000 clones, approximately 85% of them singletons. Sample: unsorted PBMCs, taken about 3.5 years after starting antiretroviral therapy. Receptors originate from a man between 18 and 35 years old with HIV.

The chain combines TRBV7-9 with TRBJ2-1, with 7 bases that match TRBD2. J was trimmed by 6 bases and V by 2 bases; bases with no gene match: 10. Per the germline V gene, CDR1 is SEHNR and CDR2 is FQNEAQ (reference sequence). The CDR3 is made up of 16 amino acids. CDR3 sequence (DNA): TGTGCCAGCAGCTTATGGAGGACTAGAGAACGCAATGAGCAGTTCTTC. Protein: CASSLWRTRERNEQFF.

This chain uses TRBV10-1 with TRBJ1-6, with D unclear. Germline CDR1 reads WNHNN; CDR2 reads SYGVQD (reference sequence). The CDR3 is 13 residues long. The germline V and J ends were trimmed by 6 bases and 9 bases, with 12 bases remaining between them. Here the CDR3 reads CASRDEEASPLHF. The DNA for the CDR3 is TGCGCCAGCAGGGACGAGGAAGCTTCACCCCTCCACTTT.

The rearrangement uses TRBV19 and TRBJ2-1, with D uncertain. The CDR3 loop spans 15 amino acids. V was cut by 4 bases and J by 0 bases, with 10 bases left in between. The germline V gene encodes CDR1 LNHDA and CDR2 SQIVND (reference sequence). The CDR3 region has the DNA TGTGCCAGTAGTAAACAGTGGAGCTCCTACAATGAGCAGTTCTTC. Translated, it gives CASSKQWSSYNEQFF.

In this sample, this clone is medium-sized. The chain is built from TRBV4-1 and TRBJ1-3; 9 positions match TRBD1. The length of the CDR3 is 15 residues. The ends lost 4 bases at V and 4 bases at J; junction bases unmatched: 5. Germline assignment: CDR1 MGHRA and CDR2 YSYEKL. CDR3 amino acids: CASSPDRGAGNTIYF. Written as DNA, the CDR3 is TGCGCCAGCAGCCCGGACAGGGGCGCCGGAAACACCATATATTTT.

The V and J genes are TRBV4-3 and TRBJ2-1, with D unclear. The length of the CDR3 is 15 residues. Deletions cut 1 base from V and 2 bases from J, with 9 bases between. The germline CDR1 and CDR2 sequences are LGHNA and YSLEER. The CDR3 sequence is CASSQVPGAYNEQFF. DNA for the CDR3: TGCGCCAGCAGCCAAGTTCCTGGGGCCTACAATGAGCAGTTCTTC.

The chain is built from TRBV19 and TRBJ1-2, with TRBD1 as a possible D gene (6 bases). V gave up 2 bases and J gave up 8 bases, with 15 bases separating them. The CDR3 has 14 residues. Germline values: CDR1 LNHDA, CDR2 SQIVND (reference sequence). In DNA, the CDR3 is TGTGCCAGTAGTATATCGCCAGGGGCAGACGGCTACACCTTC. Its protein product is CASSISPGADGYTF.

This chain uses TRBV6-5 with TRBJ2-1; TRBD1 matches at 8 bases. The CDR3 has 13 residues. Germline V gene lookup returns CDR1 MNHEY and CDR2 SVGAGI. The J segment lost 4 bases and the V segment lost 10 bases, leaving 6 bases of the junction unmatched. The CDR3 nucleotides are TGTGCCACCCTGGGACAGGAGTACAATGAGCAGTTCTTC. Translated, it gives CATLGQEYNEQFF.

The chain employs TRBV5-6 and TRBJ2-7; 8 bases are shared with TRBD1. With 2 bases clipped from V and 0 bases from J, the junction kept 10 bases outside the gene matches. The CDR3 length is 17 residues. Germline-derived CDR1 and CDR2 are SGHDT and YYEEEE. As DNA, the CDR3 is TGTGCCAGCAGCTTCGATCGACAGGGGACGATCTCCTACGAGCAGTACTTC. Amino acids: CASSFDRQGTISYEQYF.

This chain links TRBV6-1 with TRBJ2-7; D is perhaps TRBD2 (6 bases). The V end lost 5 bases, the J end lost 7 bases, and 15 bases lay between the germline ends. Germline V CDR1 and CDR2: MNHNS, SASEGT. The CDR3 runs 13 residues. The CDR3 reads CASSSDVGREQYF. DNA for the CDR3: TGTGCCAGCAGTTCGGACGTTGGGAGGGAGCAGTACTTC.

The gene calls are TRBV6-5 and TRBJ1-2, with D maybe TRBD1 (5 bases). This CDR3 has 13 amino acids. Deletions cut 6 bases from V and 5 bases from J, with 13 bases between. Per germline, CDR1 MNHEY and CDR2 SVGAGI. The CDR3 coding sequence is TGTGCCAGCAGCGCCGGGACCGGTTATGGCTACACCTTC. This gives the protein CASSAGTGYGYTF.

CDR3 DNA: TGTGCCAGCAGAAGTACAGAAGGCTCTTTAGCCAAAAACATTCAGTACTTC. Its protein is CASRSTEGSLAKNIQYF. The chain is built from TRBV27 and TRBJ2-4; no definite D call. Between the trimmed V and J ends, which lost 6 bases and 0 bases, there was a span of 18 bases. Germline assignment: CDR1 MNHEY and CDR2 SMNVEV (reference sequence). The length of the CDR3 is 17 residues.

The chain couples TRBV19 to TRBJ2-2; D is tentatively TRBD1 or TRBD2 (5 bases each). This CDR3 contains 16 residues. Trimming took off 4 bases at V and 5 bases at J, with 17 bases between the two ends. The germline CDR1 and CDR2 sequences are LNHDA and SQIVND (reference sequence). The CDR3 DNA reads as TGTGCCAGTAGTAAGAGTGCAGGGACGAGGACCGGGGAGCTGTTTTTT. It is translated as CASSKSAGTRTGELFF.

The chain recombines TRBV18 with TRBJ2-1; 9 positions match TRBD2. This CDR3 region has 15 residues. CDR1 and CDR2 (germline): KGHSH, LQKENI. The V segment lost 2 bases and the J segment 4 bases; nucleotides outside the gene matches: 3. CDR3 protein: CASSPASGKYNEQFF. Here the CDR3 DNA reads TGTGCCAGCTCACCAGCTAGCGGGAAATACAATGAGCAGTTCTTC.

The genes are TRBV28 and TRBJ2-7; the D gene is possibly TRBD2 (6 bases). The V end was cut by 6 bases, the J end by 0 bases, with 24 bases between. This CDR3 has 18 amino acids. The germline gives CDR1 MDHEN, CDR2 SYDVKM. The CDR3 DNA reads TGTGCCAGCAGACCCGAGGAGCGGGTGGAAATTTTCTCCTACGAGCAGTACTTC. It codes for CASRPEERVEIFSYEQYF. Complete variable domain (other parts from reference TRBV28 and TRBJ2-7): DVKVTQSSRYLVKRTGEKVFLECVQDMDHENMFWYRQDPGLGLRLIYFSYDVKMKEKGDIPEGYSVSREKKERFSLILESASTNQTSMYLCASRPEERVEIFSYEQYFGPGTRLTVT.

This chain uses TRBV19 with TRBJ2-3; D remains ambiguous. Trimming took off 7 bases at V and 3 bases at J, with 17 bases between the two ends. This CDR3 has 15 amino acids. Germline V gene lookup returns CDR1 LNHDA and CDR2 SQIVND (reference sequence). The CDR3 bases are TGTGCCAGTAATCCGATTGGGGTGAGAACAGATACGCAGTATTTT. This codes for CASNPIGVRTDTQYF.

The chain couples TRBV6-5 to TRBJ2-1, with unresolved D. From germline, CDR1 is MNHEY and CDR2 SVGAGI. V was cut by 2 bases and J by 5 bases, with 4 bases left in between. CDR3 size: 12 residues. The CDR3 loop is CASSYGDNEQFF. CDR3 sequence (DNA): TGTGCCAGCAGTTACGGGGACAATGAGCAGTTCTTC.

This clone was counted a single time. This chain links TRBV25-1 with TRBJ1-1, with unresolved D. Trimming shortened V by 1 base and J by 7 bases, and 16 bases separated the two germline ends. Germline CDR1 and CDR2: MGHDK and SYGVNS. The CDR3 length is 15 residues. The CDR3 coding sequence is TGTGCCAGCAGTGAATTAGACACCATAACGGGTGAAGCTTTCTTT. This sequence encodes CASSELDTITGEAFF.

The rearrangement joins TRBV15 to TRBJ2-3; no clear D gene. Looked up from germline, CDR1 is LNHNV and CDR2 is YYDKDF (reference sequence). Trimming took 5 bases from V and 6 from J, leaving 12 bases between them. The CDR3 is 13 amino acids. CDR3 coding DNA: TGTGCCACCAGCTCCCGTACTTGGGATACGCAGTATTTT. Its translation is CATSSRTWDTQYF.

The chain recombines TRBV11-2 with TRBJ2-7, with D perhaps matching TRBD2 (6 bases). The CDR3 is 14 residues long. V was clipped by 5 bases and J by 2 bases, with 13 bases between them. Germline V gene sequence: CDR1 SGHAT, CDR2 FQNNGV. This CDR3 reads CASSLGPGAYEQYF. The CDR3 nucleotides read TGTGCCAGCAGCCTGGGACCGGGGGCCTACGAGCAGTACTTC.

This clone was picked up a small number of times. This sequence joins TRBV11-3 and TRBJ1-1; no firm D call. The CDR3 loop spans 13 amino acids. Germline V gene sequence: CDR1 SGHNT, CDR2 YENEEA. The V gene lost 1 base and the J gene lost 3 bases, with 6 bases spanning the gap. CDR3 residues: CASSLGPHTEAFF. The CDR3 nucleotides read TGTGCCAGCAGCTTAGGGCCCCACACTGAAGCTTTCTTT.